This T cell receptor beta chain was identified in a study of cytomegalovirus exposure and HLA in healthy donors. The CDR3 loop spans 15 amino acids. V lost 0 bases and J lost 5, with 12 bases in between. Germline V gives CDR1 SGDLS, CDR2 YYNGEE. PCR employed 60 Vbeta and 13 Jbeta primers. Generated by immunoSEQ multiplex PCR, the TCRdb table keeps only in-frame clones and is missing some. The sample totals around 48,000 clones. Sequencing input: PBMCs. The rearrangement links TRBV9 to TRBJ2-1; a possible D gene is TRBD1 (5 bases). The TCR comes from a female donor in good health and CMV-seronegative. In nucleotides, the CDR3 is TGTGCCAGCAGCGTAGGGTGGGCAGGGAACAATGAGCAGTTCTTC. It is translated as CASSVGWAGNNEQFF.